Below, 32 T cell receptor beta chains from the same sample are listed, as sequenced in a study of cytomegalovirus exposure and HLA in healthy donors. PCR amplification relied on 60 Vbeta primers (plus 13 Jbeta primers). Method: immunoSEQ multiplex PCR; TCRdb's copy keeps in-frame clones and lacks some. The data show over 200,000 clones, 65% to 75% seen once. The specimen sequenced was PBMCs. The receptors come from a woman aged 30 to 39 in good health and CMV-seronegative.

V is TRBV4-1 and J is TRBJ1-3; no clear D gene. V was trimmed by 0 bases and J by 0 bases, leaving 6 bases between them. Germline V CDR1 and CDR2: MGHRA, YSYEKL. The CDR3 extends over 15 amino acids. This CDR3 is CASSQDRFSGNTIYF. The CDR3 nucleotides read TGCGCCAGCAGCCAAGACAGGTTCTCTGGAAACACCATATATTTT.

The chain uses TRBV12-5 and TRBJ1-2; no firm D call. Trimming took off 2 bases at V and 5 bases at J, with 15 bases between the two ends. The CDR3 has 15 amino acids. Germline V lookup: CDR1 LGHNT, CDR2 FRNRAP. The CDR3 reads CASGLRSRTTYGYTF. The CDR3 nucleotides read TGTGCTAGTGGTTTGAGGTCCCGCACGACTTATGGCTACACCTTC.

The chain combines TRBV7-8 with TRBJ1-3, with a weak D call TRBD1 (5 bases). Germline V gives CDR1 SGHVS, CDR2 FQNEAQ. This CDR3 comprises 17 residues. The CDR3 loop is CVTSREEGRLSGNTIYF. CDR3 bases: TGTGTCACCTCCCGGGAGGAGGGACGACTCTCTGGAAACACCATATATTTT.

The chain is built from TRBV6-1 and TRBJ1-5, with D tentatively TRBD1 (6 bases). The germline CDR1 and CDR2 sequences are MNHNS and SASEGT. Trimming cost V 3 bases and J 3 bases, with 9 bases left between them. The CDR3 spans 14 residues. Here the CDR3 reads CASSDTGFNQPQHF. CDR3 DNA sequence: TGTGCCAGCAGTGACACAGGGTTCAATCAGCCCCAGCATTTT.

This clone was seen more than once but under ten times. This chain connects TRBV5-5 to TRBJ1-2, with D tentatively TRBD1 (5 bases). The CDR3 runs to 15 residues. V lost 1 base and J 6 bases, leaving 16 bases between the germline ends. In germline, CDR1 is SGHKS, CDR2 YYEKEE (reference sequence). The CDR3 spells CASSLSGHSDHGYTF. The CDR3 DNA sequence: TGTGCCAGCAGCTTGAGTGGACACTCGGATCATGGCTACACCTTC.

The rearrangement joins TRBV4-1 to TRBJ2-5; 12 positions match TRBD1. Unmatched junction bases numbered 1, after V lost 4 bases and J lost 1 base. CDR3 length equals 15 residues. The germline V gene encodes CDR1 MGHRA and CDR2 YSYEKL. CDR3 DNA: TGCGCCAGCAGCCGGGGACAGGGGGCCCAAGAGACCCAGTACTTC. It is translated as CASSRGQGAQETQYF.

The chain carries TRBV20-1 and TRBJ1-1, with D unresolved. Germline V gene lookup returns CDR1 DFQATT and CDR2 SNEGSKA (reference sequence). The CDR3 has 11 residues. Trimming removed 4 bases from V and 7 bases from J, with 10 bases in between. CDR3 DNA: TGCAGTGCTAACGGGGAGGGTGAAGCTTTCTTT. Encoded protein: CSANGEGEAFF.

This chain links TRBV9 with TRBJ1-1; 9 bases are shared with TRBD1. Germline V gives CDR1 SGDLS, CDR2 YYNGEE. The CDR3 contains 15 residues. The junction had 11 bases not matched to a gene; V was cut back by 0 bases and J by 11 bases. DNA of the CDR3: TGTGCCAGCAGCGTAGATGGGGAACAGGGGGCAGGTGCTTTCTTT. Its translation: CASSVDGEQGAGAFF.

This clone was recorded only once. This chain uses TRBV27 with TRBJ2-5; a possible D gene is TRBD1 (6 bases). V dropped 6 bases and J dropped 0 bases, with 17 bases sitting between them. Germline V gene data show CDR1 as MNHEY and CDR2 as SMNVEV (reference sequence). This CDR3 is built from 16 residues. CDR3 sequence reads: CASSRLGQRNQETQYF. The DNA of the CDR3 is TGTGCCAGCAGCCGCTTAGGACAGAGAAACCAAGAGACCCAGTACTTC.

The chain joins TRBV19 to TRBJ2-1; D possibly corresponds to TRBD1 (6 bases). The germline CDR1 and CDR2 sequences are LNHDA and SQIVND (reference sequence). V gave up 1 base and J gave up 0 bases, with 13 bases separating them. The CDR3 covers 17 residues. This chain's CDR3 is CASSIGTGRPSYNEQFF. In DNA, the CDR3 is TGTGCCAGTAGTATAGGAACAGGGAGACCCTCCTACAATGAGCAGTTCTTC.

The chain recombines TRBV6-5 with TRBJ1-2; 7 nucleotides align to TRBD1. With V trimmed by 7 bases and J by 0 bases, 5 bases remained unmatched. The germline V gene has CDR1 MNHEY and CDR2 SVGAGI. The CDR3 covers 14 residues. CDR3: CASKGAGANYGYTF. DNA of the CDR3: TGTGCCAGCAAGGGGGCCGGTGCTAACTATGGCTACACCTTC.

In DNA form, the CDR3 reads TGTGCCAGCAGCCCGGGGGAGCTGTTTTTT. Translated: CASSPGELFF. The chain is built from TRBV5-4 and TRBJ2-2, with D uncertain. The germline V gene has CDR1 SGHNT and CDR2 YYREEE (reference sequence). The CDR3 extends over 10 amino acids. Trimming removed 4 bases from V and 8 bases from J, with 3 bases in between.

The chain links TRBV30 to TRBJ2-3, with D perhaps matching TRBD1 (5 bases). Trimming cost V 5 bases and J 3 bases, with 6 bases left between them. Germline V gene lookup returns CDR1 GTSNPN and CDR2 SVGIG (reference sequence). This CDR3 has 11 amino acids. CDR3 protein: CAWGATDTQYF. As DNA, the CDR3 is TGTGCCTGGGGGGCGACAGATACGCAGTATTTT.

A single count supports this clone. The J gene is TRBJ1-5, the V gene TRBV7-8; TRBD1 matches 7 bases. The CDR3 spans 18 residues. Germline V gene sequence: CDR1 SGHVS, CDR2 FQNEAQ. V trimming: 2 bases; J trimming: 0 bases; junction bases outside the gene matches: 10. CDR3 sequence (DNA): TGTGCCAGCAGCTTACCCGGACAGGAATACTCTAGCAATCAGCCCCAGCATTTT. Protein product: CASSLPGQEYSSNQPQHF.

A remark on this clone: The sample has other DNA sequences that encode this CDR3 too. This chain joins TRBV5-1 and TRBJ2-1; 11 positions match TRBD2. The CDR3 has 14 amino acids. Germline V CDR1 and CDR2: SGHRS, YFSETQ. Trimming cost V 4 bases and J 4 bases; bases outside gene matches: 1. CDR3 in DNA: TGCGCCAGCAGCGCTAGCGGGGGGTACAATGAGCAGTTCTTC. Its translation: CASSASGGYNEQFF.

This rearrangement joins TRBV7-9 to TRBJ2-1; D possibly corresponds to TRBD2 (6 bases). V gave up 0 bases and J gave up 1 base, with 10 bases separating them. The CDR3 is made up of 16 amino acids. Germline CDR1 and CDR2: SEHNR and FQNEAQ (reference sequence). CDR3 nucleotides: TGTGCCAGCAGCTTAGCATTGGGGGGATCCTACAATGAGCAGTTCTTC. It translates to CASSLALGGSYNEQFF.

CDR3 in DNA: TGCAGCGTTGCGGGGATGGGAAACACCATATATTTT. Translation gives CSVAGMGNTIYF. The rearrangement links TRBV29-1 to TRBJ1-3; no clear D gene. The CDR3 sequence is 12 residues long. Trimming removed 4 bases from V and 4 bases from J, with 8 bases in between. The germline CDR1 and CDR2 sequences are SQVTM and ANQGSEA.

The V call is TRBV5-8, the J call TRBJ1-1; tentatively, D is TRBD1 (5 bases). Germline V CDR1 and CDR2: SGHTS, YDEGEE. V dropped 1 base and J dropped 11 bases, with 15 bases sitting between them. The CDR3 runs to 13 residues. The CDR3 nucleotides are TGTGCCAGCAGCTTGCAGGGTCGCAGGCATGCTTTCTTT. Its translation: CASSLQGRRHAFF.

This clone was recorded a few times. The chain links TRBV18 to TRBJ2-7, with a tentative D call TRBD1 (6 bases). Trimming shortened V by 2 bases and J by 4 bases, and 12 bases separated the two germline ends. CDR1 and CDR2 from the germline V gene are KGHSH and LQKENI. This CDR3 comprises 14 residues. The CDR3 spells CASSPSTRGYEQYF. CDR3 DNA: TGTGCCAGCTCACCATCTACCAGGGGATACGAGCAGTACTTC.

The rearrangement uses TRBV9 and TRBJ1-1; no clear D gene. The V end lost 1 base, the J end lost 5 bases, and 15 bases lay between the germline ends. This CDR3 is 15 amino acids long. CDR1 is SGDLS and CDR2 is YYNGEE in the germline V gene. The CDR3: CASSVIGTAGTEAFF. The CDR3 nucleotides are TGTGCCAGCAGCGTAATCGGTACAGCAGGAACTGAAGCTTTCTTT.

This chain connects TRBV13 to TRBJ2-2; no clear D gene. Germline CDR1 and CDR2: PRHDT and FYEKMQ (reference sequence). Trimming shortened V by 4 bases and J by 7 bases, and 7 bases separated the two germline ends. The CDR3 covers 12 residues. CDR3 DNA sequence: TGTGCCAGCAGCTCAGAGGTCGGGGAGCTGTTTTTT. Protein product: CASSSEVGELFF. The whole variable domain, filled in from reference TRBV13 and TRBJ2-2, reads AAGVIQSPRHLIKEKRETATLKCYPIPRHDTVYWYQQGPGQDPQFLISFYEKMQSDKGSIPDRFSAQQFSDYHSELNMSSLELGDSALYFCASSSEVGELFFGEGSRLTVL.

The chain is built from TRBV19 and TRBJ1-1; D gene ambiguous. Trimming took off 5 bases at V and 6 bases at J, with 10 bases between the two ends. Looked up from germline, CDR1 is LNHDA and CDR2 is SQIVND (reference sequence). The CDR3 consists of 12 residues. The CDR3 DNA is TGTGCCAGTAGTTCTTCTCTCGCTGAAGCTTTCTTT. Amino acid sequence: CASSSSLAEAFF.

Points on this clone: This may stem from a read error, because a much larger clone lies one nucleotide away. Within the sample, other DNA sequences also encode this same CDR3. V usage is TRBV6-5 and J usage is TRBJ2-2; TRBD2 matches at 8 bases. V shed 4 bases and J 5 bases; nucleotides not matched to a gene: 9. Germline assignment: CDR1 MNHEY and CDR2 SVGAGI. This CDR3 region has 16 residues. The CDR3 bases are TGTGCCAGCAGTTTAATAGCGGGGCTAGGGACCGGGGAGCTGTTTTTT. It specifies CASSLIAGLGTGELFF.

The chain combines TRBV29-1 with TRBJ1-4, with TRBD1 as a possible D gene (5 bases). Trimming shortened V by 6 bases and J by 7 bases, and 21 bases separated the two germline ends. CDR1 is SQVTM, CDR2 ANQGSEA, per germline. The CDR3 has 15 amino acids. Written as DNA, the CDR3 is TGCAGCGTGGACGTGGGGGGGACCAGTGTTGAAAAACTGTTTTTT. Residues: CSVDVGGTSVEKLFF.

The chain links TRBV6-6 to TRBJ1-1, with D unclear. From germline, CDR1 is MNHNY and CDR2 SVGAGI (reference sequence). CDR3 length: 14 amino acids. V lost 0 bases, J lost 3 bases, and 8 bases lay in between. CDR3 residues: CASSYSWAYTEAFF. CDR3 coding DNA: TGTGCCAGCAGTTACTCCTGGGCCTACACTGAAGCTTTCTTT.

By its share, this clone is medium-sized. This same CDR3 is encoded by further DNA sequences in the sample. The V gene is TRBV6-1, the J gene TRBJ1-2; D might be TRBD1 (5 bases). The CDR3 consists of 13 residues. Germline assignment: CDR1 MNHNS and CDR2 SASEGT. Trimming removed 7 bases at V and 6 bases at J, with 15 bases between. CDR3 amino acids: CASTPGVGNGYTF. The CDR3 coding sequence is TGTGCCAGCACCCCGGGGGTAGGGAATGGCTACACCTTC.

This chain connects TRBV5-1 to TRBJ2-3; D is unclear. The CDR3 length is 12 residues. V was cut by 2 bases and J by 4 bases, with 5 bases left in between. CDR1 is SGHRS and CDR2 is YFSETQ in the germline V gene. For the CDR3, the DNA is TGCGCCAGCAGCTTCCCGGCAGATACGCAGTATTTT. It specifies CASSFPADTQYF.

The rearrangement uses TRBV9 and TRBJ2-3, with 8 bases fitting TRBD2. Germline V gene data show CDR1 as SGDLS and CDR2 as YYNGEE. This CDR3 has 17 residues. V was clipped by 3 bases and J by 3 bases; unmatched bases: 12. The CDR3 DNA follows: TGTGCCAGCAGCGCCCCGAGGCGGGGGGTTGATACAGATACGCAGTATTTT. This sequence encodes CASSAPRRGVDTDTQYF.

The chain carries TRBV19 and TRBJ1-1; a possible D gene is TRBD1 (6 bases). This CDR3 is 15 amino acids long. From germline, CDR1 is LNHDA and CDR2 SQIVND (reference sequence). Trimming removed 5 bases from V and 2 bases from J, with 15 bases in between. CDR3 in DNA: TGTGCCAGTAGTGACGACAGGATGTCAAACACTGAAGCTTTCTTT. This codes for CASSDDRMSNTEAFF.

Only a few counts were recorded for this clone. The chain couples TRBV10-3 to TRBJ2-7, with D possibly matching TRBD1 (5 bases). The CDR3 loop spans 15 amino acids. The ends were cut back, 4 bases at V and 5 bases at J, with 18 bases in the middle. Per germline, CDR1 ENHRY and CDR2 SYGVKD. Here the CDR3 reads CAISGGRGGPNEQYF. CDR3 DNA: TGTGCCATCAGTGGGGGTAGGGGCGGACCAAACGAGCAGTACTTC.

The CDR3 sequence: CASSTGTDEQFF. The CDR3 nucleotides are TGTGCCAGCAGCACAGGGACCGATGAGCAGTTCTTC. The gene calls are TRBV11-3 and TRBJ2-1, with D possibly TRBD1 on 6 matching bases. The CDR3 contains 12 residues. Germline V lookup: CDR1 SGHNT, CDR2 YENEEA. V gave up 5 bases and J gave up 8 bases, with 10 bases separating them.

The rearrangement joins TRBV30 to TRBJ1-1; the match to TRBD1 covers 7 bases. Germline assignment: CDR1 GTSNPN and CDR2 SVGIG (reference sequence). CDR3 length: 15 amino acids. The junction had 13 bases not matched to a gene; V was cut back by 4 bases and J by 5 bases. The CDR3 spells CAWTRENRGRTEAFF. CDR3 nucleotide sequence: TGTGCCTGGACTAGGGAAAACAGGGGAAGAACTGAAGCTTTCTTT.